Below, one T cell receptor (beta chain) is given with its context. The CDR3 runs 14 residues. Germline V gene data show CDR1 as DFQATT and CDR2 as SNEGSKA (reference sequence). Deletions cut 5 bases from V and 0 bases from J, with 11 bases between. The data stem from a study of T-cell reconstitution after alpha-beta-depleted transplantation in children. It was with unique molecular identifiers that the TCRbeta library was prepared. TCRdb re-called the PCR reads through MiXCR, storing one row per CDR3 protein. The repertoire holds 250,000 to 350,000 distinct CDR3 sequences, with nearly 10% as singletons.

The gene calls are TRBV20-1 and TRBJ2-1; tentatively, D is TRBD1 (7 bases). This specimen was PBMCs from the stem cell graft donor, taken from the stem cell graft. This clonotype was obtained from a human donor who donated a stem cell graft to a child with SCID. The CDR3 protein is CSAGGGGSYNEQFF. The CDR3 DNA sequence: TGCAGTGCTGGAGGGGGCGGCTCCTACAATGAGCAGTTCTTC.